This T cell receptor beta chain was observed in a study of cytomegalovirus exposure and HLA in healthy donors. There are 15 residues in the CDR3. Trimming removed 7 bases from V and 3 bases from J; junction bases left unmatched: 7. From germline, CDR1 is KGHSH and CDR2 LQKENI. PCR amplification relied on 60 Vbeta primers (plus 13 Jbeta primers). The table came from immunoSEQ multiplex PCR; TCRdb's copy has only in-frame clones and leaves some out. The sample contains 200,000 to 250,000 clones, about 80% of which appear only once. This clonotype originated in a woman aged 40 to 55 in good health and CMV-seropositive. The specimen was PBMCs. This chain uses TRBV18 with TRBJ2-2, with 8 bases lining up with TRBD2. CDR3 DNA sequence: TGTGCCAGCTACGGACTAGCCAGGGACACCGGGGAGCTGTTTTTT. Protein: CASYGLARDTGELFF.